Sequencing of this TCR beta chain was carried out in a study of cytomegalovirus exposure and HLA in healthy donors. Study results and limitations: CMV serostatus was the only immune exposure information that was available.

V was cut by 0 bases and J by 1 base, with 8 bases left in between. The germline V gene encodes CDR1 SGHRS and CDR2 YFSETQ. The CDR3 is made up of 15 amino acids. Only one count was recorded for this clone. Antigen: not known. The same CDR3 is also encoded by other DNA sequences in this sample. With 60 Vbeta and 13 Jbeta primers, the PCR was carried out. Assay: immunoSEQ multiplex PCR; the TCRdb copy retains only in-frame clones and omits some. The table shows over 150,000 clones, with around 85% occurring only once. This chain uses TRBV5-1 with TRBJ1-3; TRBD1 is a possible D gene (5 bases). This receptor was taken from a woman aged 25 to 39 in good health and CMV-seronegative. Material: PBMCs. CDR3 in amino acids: CASSLAGSSGNTIYF. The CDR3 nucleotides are TGCGCCAGCAGCTTGGCAGGGTCTTCTGGAAACACCATATATTTT.